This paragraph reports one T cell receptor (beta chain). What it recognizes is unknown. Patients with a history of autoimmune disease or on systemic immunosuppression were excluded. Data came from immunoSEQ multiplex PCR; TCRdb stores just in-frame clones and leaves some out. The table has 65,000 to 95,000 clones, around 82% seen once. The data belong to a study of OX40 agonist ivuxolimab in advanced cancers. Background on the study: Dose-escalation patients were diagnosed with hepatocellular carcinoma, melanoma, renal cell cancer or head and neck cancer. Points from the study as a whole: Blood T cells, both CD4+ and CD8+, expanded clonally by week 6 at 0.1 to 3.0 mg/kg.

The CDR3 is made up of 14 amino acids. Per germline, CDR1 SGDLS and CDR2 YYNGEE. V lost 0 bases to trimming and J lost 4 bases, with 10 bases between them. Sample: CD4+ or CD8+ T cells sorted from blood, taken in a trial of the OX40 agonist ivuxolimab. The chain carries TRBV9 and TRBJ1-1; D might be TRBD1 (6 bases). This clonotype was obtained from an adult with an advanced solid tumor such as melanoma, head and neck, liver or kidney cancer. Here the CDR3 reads CASSVDWGLTEAFF. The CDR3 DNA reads TGTGCCAGCAGCGTAGATTGGGGGCTCACTGAAGCTTTCTTT.